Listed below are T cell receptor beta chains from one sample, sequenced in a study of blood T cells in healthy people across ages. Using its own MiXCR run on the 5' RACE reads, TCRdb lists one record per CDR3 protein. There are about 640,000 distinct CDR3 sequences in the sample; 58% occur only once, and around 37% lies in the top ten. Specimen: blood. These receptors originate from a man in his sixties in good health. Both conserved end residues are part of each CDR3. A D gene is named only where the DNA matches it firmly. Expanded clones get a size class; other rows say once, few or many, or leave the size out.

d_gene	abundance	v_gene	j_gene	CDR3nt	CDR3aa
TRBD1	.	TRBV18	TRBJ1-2	TGTGCCAGCTCACCACCTCCCGGGACAGGGAATGGCTACACCTTC	CASSPPPGTGNGYTF
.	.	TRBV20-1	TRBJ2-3	TGCAGTGCTACTAAAGCGGCGGGCTACACAGATACGCAGTATTTT	CSATKAAGYTDTQYF
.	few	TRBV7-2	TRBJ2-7	TGTGCCAGCAGCCATTATAGCGTCCGAACCTACGAGCAGTACTTC	CASSHYSVRTYEQYF
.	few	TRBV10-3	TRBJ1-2	TGTGCCGCCGGACCCGAAGGCTACACCTTC	CAAGPEGYTF
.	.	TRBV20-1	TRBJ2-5	TGCAGTGCTAGACCGTTTTCGAGGGAGACCCAGTACTTC	CSARPFSRETQYF
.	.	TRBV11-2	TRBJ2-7	TGTGCCAGCAGCCCGGAGTACAATGAGCAGTACTTC	CASSPEYNEQYF
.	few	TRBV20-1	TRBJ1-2	TGCAGCCCTAGGGGAGACTCCGCAGGTGGCTACACCTTC	CSPRGDSAGGYTF
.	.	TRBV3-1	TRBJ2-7	TGTGCCAGCAAAAGGGGCTACGAGCAGTACTTC	CASKRGYEQYF
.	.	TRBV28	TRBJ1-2	TGTGCCAGCATGGGGTCCCGCTCCTTTACTAACTATGGCTACACCTTC	CASMGSRSFTNYGYTF
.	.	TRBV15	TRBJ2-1	TGTGCCACCAGCAGACACCGGACTGCGGATGAGCAGTTCTTC	CATSRHRTADEQFF
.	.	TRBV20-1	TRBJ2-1	TGCAATGCTAAATGGGGGATAGGATCCTACAATGAGCAGTTCTTC	CNAKWGIGSYNEQFF
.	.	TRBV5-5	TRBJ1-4	TGTGCCAGCAGCTTGCGGTCAACTAATGAAAAACTGTTTTTT	CASSLRSTNEKLFF
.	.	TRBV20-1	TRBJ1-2	TGCAGTGCCCCGCCCCGGGGGTTAGGCTATGGCTACACCTTC	CSAPPRGLGYGYTF
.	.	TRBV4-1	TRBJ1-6	TGCGCCTGCAGCCAGGTCTTTCAGCAGATTTATAATTCACCCCTCCACTTT	CACSQVFQQIYNSPLHF
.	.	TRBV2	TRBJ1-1	TGTGCCAGCAGTGCACGGGACCTTCAAGGCACTGAAGCTTTCTTT	CASSARDLQGTEAFF
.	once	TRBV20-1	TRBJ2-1	TGCAGTGCTCGAACTCCCATCTCCGGGGACAATGAGCAGTTCTTC	CSARTPISGDNEQFF
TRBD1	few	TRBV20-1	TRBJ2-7	TGCAGTGCCACTACTGGACAGGGCCCCTCCTACGAGCAGTACTTC	CSATTGQGPSYEQYF
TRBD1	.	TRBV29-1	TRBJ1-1	TGCAGCGCCGGACAGGGGCTCACTGAAGCTTTCTTT	CSAGQGLTEAFF
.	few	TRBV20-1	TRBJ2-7	TGCAGTACAGGGCCGGTGAGGTCCTACGAGCAGTACTTC	CSTGPVRSYEQYF
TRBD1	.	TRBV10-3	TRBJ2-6	TGTGCCACCACAGGGGGAACGAGCTCTGGGGCCAACGTCCTGACTTTC	CATTGGTSSGANVLTF
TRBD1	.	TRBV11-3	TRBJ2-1	TGTGCCAGCAGCCCAACAGGGGGCAAGGGTGAGCAGTTCTTC	CASSPTGGKGEQFF
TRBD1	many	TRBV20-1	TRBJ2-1	TGCAGTGCTAGAGATCAGGACAGGCTCAACAATGAGCAGTTCTTC	CSARDQDRLNNEQFF
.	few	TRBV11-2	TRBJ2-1	TGTGCCAGCAGCCCAGGGGGGGCGGGTGAGCAGTTCTTC	CASSPGGAGEQFF
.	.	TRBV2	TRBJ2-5	TGTGCCAGCAACCCTTACAGGGGGGGAGAGACCCAGTACTTC	CASNPYRGGETQYF
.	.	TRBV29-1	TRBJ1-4	TGCAGCGTTGAAAGAGGGAGAGGTGAAAAACTGTTTTTT	CSVERGRGEKLFF
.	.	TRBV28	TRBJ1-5	TGTGCCAGCAGTTTCCGAGACGATTTTTATTATAGCAATCAGCCCCAGCATTTT	CASSFRDDFYYSNQPQHF
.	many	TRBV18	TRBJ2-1	TGTGCCAGTAGTCCCCAGGGCTACAATGAGCAGTTCTTC	CASSPQGYNEQFF
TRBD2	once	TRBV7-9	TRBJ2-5	TGTGCCAGCAGCTCCACTAGCGGGGGGGCCGTGACCCAGTACTTC	CASSSTSGGAVTQYF
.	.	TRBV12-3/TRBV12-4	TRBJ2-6	TGTGCCAGCAGTTTCATTGCAGGGAGAATCTCTGGGGCCAACGTCCTGACTTTC	CASSFIAGRISGANVLTF
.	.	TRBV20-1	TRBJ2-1	TGCAGTGCCGCCCGGTGGGGCGAGTACAATGAGCAGTTCTTC	CSAARWGEYNEQFF
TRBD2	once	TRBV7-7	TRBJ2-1	TGTGCCAGCAGCCCGGAGCGGGGGGGATACAATGAGCAGTTCTTC	CASSPERGGYNEQFF
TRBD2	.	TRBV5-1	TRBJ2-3	TGCGCCAGCAGCCCGGGAGGCGGGCTTAACACAGATACGCAGTATTTT	CASSPGGGLNTDTQYF
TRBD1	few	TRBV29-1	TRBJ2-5	TGCAGCGTTGATCTCGGACAGGGGGGTCCAGAGACCCAGTACTTC	CSVDLGQGGPETQYF
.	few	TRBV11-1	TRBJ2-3	TGTGCCAGCAGCTCGGGCCGGGACGGCAGCACAGATACGCAGTATTTT	CASSSGRDGSTDTQYF
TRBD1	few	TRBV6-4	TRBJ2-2	TGTGCCAGCAGCCTCGGTCCAGGGGGCACCGGGGAGCTGTTTTTT	CASSLGPGGTGELFF
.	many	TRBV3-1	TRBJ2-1	TGTGCCAGCAGCCAAGACCGGGGGCCCTACAATGAGCAGTTCTTC	CASSQDRGPYNEQFF
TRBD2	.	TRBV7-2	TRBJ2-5	TGTGCCAGCAGCCCTAGACTAGCGCGACAAGAGACCCAGTACTTC	CASSPRLARQETQYF
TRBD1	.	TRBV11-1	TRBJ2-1	TGTGCCAGCACCGTTAGCAGACAGGGGTACCACAATGAGCAGTTCTTC	CASTVSRQGYHNEQFF
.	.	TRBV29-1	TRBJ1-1	TGCAGCGTGGCGAGGGAGGAGAACACTGAAGCTTTCTTT	CSVAREENTEAFF
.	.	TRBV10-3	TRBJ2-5	TGTGCCATCAGTGAGTCGACCGACAGGATTATAGAGACCCAGTACTTC	CAISESTDRIIETQYF
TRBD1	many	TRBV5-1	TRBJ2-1	TGCGCCAGCAGCCATGGGACAGGGGGCCCCTACAATGAGCAGTTCTTC	CASSHGTGGPYNEQFF
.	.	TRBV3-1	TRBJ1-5	TGTGCCAGCAGCCAAACGCCTAATAGCAATCAGCCCCAGCATTTT	CASSQTPNSNQPQHF
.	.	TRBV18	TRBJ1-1	TGTGTCAGCTCACTCCGTCAGGGACCAACGGGGAACACTGAAGCTTTCTTT	CVSSLRQGPTGNTEAFF
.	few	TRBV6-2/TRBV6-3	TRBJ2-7	TGTGCCAGCAGTTACTCGGCCCAGGGCTACGAGCAGTACTTC	CASSYSAQGYEQYF
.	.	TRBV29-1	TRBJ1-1	TGCAGCGTTGTCAGGAACCAGAACACTGAAGCTTTCTTT	CSVVRNQNTEAFF
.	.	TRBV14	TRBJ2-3	TGTGCCAGCAGCCAAGATCTGACTGGGGACACAGATACGCAGTATTTT	CASSQDLTGDTDTQYF
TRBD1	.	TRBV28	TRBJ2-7	TGTGCCAGCAGCCTGGGGACAGCGCCGACCTACGAGCAGTACTTC	CASSLGTAPTYEQYF
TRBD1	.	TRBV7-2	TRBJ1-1	TGTGCCAGCAGCCTAACCGCAGGGGGCATGAACACTGAAGCTTTCTTT	CASSLTAGGMNTEAFF